The 31 T cell receptor beta chains reported below all come from one sample, sequenced in a study of T cells in Graves' hyperthyroidism and ophthalmopathy. The source material, RNA transcripts, was used to amplify TCR beta CDR3 regions. TCR CDR3 underwent first-round RT-PCR with the HTBI primer set. Each CDR3 protein gets one entry after TCRdb re-called the multiplex PCR reads with MiXCR. Of 500,000 or so distinct CDR3 sequences detected, under 20% appear once; the ten largest clones hold roughly 18%. Sequenced: blood. The source is a woman between 18 and 30 years old with Graves' ophthalmopathy.

This sequence joins TRBV7-9 and TRBJ2-1; TRBD2 matches at 10 bases. Unmatched junction bases numbered 11, after V lost 1 base and J lost 8 bases. There are 17 residues in the CDR3. Germline V gene data show CDR1 as SEHNR and CDR2 as FQNEAQ (reference sequence). The DNA for the CDR3 is TGTGCCAGCAGCTTAGTCGCGACTAGCGGGCTCCGGGATGAGCAGTTCTTC. Translated, it gives CASSLVATSGLRDEQFF.

This clonotype was detected ten times or more. The V and J genes are TRBV11-1 and TRBJ2-1; TRBD1 is a possible D gene (6 bases). V lost 8 bases and J lost 4, with 12 bases in between. The CDR3 consists of 13 residues. Germline loops: CDR1 SGHAT, CDR2 FQDESV (reference sequence). This chain's CDR3 is CASSGTPYNEQFF. For the CDR3, the DNA is TGTGCCAGCTCCGGGACACCTTACAATGAGCAGTTCTTC.

In this sample, this clonotype turned up many times. The rearrangement joins TRBV6-2 or TRBV6-3 to TRBJ1-2, with D perhaps matching TRBD1 (5 bases). Trimming took off 0 bases at V and 7 bases at J, with 12 bases between the two ends. The CDR3 sequence is 14 residues long. Germline assignment: CDR1 MNHEY and CDR2 SVGEGT. DNA of the CDR3: TGTGCCAGCAGTTACTCGGCAGGGATGGGTGGCTACACCTTC. Translating gives CASSYSAGMGGYTF.

This sequence joins TRBV27 and TRBJ2-1; 10 bases fit TRBD1. The CDR3 extends over 15 amino acids. Germline V CDR1 and CDR2: MNHEY, SMNVEV (reference sequence). The junction had 13 bases not matched to a gene; V was cut back by 8 bases and J by 9 bases. The CDR3 region has the DNA TGTGCCAGCCGGACAGGGGGGGGTCTTTACGGTGAGCAGTTCTTC. As protein: CASRTGGGLYGEQFF.

This clonotype occurred many times. The CDR3 coding sequence is TGCAGCGTTGATCTACCGGCAGGGTCTGGCTACACCTTC. It is translated as CSVDLPAGSGYTF. V is TRBV29-1 and J is TRBJ1-2, with a weak D call TRBD1 (5 bases). Germline loops: CDR1 SQVTM, CDR2 ANQGSEA. The CDR3 is made up of 13 amino acids. Trimming cost V 3 bases and J 7 bases, with 15 bases left between them. Looking up the rest from reference TRBV29-1 and TRBJ1-2 gives the full variable domain: SAVISQKPSRDICQRGTSLTIQCQVDSQVTMMFWYRQQPGQSLTLIATANQGSEATYESGFVIDKFPISRPNLTFSTLTVSNMSPEDSSIYLCSVDLPAGSGYTFGSGTRLTVV.

This clonotype was recorded many times. The rearrangement uses TRBV10-3 and TRBJ2-5; 10 nucleotides align to TRBD1. The V gene's germline CDR1 is ENHRY and CDR2 SYGVKD. The CDR3 runs 14 residues. The junction had 2 bases not matched to a gene; V was cut back by 6 bases and J by 1 base. CDR3 residues: CAIRGTGVQETQYF. The DNA of the CDR3 is TGTGCCATCAGGGGGACAGGGGTCCAAGAGACCCAGTACTTC.

Ten or more counts support this clonotype. This sequence joins TRBV30 and TRBJ1-2; 12 nucleotides match TRBD1. Germline V gene sequence: CDR1 GTSNPN, CDR2 SVGIG (reference sequence). The ends lost 4 bases at V and 5 bases at J; junction bases unmatched: 2. The CDR3 has 13 residues. The CDR3 DNA is TGTGCCTGGATGGGACAGGGGGCATATGGCTACACCTTC. Translated, it gives CAWMGQGAYGYTF.

The chain carries TRBV5-1 and TRBJ2-5, with D possibly being TRBD2 (7 bases). Germline V gene lookup returns CDR1 SGHRS and CDR2 YFSETQ. Trimming removed 1 base from V and 7 bases from J, with 11 bases in between. There are 13 residues in the CDR3. Here the CDR3 reads CASSLKGGPTQYF. The CDR3, as DNA: TGCGCCAGCAGCTTGAAGGGGGGGCCGACCCAGTACTTC. The entire variable domain, with the rest obtained from reference TRBV5-1 and TRBJ2-5, is as follows: KAGVTQTPRYLIKTRGQQVTLSCSPISGHRSVSWYQQTPGQGLQFLFEYFSETQRNKGNFPGRFSGRQFSNSRSEMNVSTLELGDSALYLCASSLKGGPTQYFGPGTRLLVL.

In this sample, this clonotype turned up many times. This sequence joins TRBV5-1 and TRBJ2-7; the D is unclear. The V gene's germline CDR1 is SGHRS and CDR2 YFSETQ. This CDR3 spans 14 amino acids. Trimming left V 0 bases short and J 1 base short, with 8 bases between. Written as DNA, the CDR3 is TGCGCCAGCAGCTTGGGGGCTTTATCCTACGAGCAGTACTTC. Translating it yields CASSLGALSYEQYF.

This clonotype was observed many times. This chain joins TRBV2 and TRBJ1-3; possible D gene TRBD1, 5 bases. The CDR3 spans 13 residues. Germline V lookup: CDR1 SNHLY, CDR2 FYNNEI. V gave up 7 bases and J gave up 4 bases, with 11 bases separating them. The CDR3 DNA follows: TGTGCCAGCACAAGGGGCGGAGGAAACACCATATATTTT. Its translation is CASTRGGGNTIYF.

This clonotype has at least ten counts. This chain links TRBV30 with TRBJ1-1, with D unresolved. Germline V gene data show CDR1 as GTSNPN and CDR2 as SVGIG (reference sequence). The CDR3 is 16 residues long. Trimming removed 3 bases at V and 0 bases at J, with 17 bases between. CDR3 nucleotides: TGTGCCTGGAGGATACCCGTTACGGGTATGAACACTGAAGCTTTCTTT. Protein sequence: CAWRIPVTGMNTEAFF.

This clonotype was seen only once. The rearrangement joins TRBV19 to TRBJ2-2, with no clear D. With 3 bases removed from V and 8 bases from J, the gap between germline ends came to 7 bases. The germline CDR1 and CDR2 sequences are LNHDA and SQIVND (reference sequence). The CDR3 totals 12 residues. CDR3 residues: CASSMPPGELFF. For the CDR3, the DNA is TGTGCCAGTAGTATGCCCCCGGGGGAGCTGTTTTTT.

This clonotype has only one observation. This chain links TRBV9 with TRBJ2-1, with 10 bases identical to TRBD2. Germline CDR1 is SGDLS and CDR2 is YYNGEE. CDR3 size: 17 residues. Unmatched junction bases numbered 8, after V lost 0 bases and J lost 5 bases. This CDR3 is CASSVALGGTSDNEQFF. For the CDR3, the DNA is TGTGCCAGCAGCGTAGCTTTAGGAGGGACTAGCGACAATGAGCAGTTCTTC.

This clonotype was recorded a few times. V usage is TRBV7-3 and J usage is TRBJ2-1; the D is unclear. The CDR3 runs 15 residues. CDR1 is SGHTA, CDR2 FQGTGA, per germline. The V gene lost 4 bases and the J gene lost 0 bases, with 10 bases spanning the gap. DNA of the CDR3: TGTGCCAGCAGCTCGGAACCCCGCTCCTACAATGAGCAGTTCTTC. Residues: CASSSEPRSYNEQFF.

This clonotype was detected only a few times. The rearrangement joins TRBV5-1 to TRBJ2-5; TRBD1 aligns across 8 bases. This CDR3 region has 16 residues. V shed 4 bases and J 2 bases; nucleotides not matched to a gene: 10. The germline gives CDR1 SGHRS, CDR2 YFSETQ. The CDR3 here is CASSRNSYRGQETQYF. The CDR3 DNA follows: TGCGCCAGCAGCCGAAATTCTTACAGGGGGCAAGAGACCCAGTACTTC.

This clonotype was observed a few times. The V call is TRBV3-1, the J call TRBJ1-3; D may be TRBD1 (6 bases). Trimming shortened V by 5 bases and J by 4 bases, and 21 bases separated the two germline ends. Germline CDR1 LGHDT, CDR2 YNNKEL (reference sequence). This CDR3 region has 17 residues. The CDR3 nucleotides are TGTGCCAGCAGCGTTAACTCGGGGGCTGAGATAGGAAACACCATATATTTT. This encodes CASSVNSGAEIGNTIYF.

Only a few counts were recorded for this clonotype. The chain combines TRBV12-3 or TRBV12-4 with TRBJ1-1; perhaps TRBD1 as D (5 bases). The CDR3 has 14 amino acids. V was shortened by 5 bases and J by 0 bases, with 10 bases between the two germline ends. CDR3 protein: CASSRLQVNTEAFF. As DNA, the CDR3 is TGTGCCAGCAGTCGTCTACAGGTGAACACTGAAGCTTTCTTT.

V is TRBV20-1 and J is TRBJ1-3; D might be TRBD1 (6 bases). Trimming cost V 3 bases and J 8 bases, with 20 bases left between them. The length of the CDR3 is 15 residues. The V gene's germline CDR1 is DFQATT and CDR2 SNEGSKA (reference sequence). CDR3 in DNA: TGCAGTGCTAGCGACGGGGGGCGAAATGCGGACACCATATATTTT. It codes for CSASDGGRNADTIYF.

This clonotype was seen ten or more times. V is TRBV7-8 and J is TRBJ1-2; possibly TRBD1 for D (6 bases). Germline-derived CDR1 and CDR2 are SGHVS and FQNEAQ. Trimming removed 1 base from V and 6 bases from J, with 12 bases in between. The CDR3 length is 14 residues. The CDR3 protein is CASSLGTGSNGYTF. In nucleotides, the CDR3 is TGTGCCAGCAGCTTAGGCACAGGGTCCAATGGCTACACCTTC.

The chain carries TRBV27 and TRBJ2-7, with 9 nucleotides matching TRBD2. After removal of 8 bases from V and 5 bases from J, the junction contained 10 bases not matched to a gene. The CDR3 covers 14 residues. Germline V lookup: CDR1 MNHEY, CDR2 SMNVEV (reference sequence). Here the CDR3 reads CASQYGTSNHEQYF. In DNA form, the CDR3 reads TGTGCCAGCCAATATGGGACTAGCAACCACGAGCAGTACTTC.

The table lists this clonotype with many counts. V usage is TRBV2 and J usage is TRBJ2-1; TRBD1 agrees at 9 bases. With 4 bases clipped from V and 0 bases from J, the junction kept 7 bases outside the gene matches. Germline values: CDR1 SNHLY, CDR2 FYNNEI. This CDR3 region has 17 residues. In DNA form, the CDR3 reads TGTGCCAGCAGTGCAAACAGGGGGCGGAGCTCCTACAATGAGCAGTTCTTC. Protein sequence: CASSANRGRSSYNEQFF.

The chain recombines TRBV20-1 with TRBJ1-2; perhaps TRBD1 as D (6 bases). The length of the CDR3 is 14 residues. Germline values: CDR1 DFQATT, CDR2 SNEGSKA (reference sequence). V lost 6 bases to trimming and J lost 1 base, with 15 bases between them. The CDR3 DNA sequence: TGCAGTGCCTACGACAGGAATCATAACTATGGCTACACCTTC. Its protein product is CSAYDRNHNYGYTF.

The table lists this clonotype with many counts. CDR3 nucleotides: TGTGCCAGCAGCCCAATAGCGGGGGGCCGCACAGATACGCAGTATTTT. It yields the protein CASSPIAGGRTDTQYF. V gene TRBV27 combines with J gene TRBJ2-3; 10 bases agree with TRBD2. The CDR3 covers 16 residues. Germline values: CDR1 MNHEY, CDR2 SMNVEV (reference sequence). The V gene end was trimmed by 6 bases and the J gene end by 1 base; junction bases not matched to a gene: 7.

This clonotype was seen ten or more times. The chain carries TRBV6-4 and TRBJ2-3; 10 positions agree with TRBD2. The germline gives CDR1 MRHNA, CDR2 SNTAGT. This CDR3 comprises 16 residues. V was pared by 4 bases and J by 2 bases, with 6 bases of the junction left unmatched. CDR3 bases: TGTGCCAGCAGTGTTCGCAGCGGGGGGGCCACAGATACGCAGTATTTT. Encoded protein: CASSVRSGGATDTQYF.

The sample holds many counts of this clonotype. The V and J genes are TRBV3-1 and TRBJ1-5; the match to TRBD1 covers 8 bases. The germline CDR1 and CDR2 sequences are LGHDT and YNNKEL (reference sequence). With V trimmed by 5 bases and J by 5 bases, 5 bases remained unmatched. The CDR3 is made up of 14 amino acids. CDR3 in DNA: TGTGCCAGCAGCTCCCGGACAGGGTATCAGCCCCAGCATTTT. Translated: CASSSRTGYQPQHF.

This clonotype was detected many times. V usage is TRBV28 and J usage is TRBJ2-7; D tentatively fits TRBD1 or TRBD2 (5 bases each). Trimming stripped 3 bases from V and 3 bases from J, with 9 bases between. Germline V CDR1 and CDR2: MDHEN, SYDVKM. The CDR3 loop spans 13 amino acids. The CDR3 bases are TGTGCCAGCAGTTTTGGGGGTAACTACGAGCAGTACTTC. This gives the protein CASSFGGNYEQYF.

This clonotype was seen at least ten times. The chain joins TRBV5-1 to TRBJ2-1; perhaps TRBD1 as D (5 bases). The length of the CDR3 is 14 residues. CDR1 and CDR2 from the germline V gene are SGHRS and YFSETQ. Trimming removed 0 bases from V and 6 bases from J, with 10 bases in between. The DNA of the CDR3 is TGCGCCAGCAGCTTGGGAACAGGAACCAATGAGCAGTTCTTC. Protein: CASSLGTGTNEQFF.

This clonotype has at least ten counts. This chain joins TRBV27 and TRBJ2-3, with TRBD2 matching over 11 bases. The CDR3 spans 16 residues. Germline assignment: CDR1 MNHEY and CDR2 SMNVEV (reference sequence). V shed 5 bases and J 1 base; nucleotides not matched to a gene: 5. CDR3 sequence reads: CASSPLTSGGTDTQYF. The CDR3 DNA reads TGTGCCAGCAGTCCGCTGACTAGCGGGGGCACAGATACGCAGTATTTT.

This clonotype was picked up many times. The rearrangement joins TRBV6-2 or TRBV6-3 to TRBJ2-5, with 7 bases fitting TRBD2. V shed 1 base, J shed 5 bases, and the junction held 13 bases outside the gene matches. The CDR3 is 17 residues long. Germline lookup yields CDR1 MNHEY and CDR2 SVGEGT. As DNA, the CDR3 is TGTGCCAGCAGTTACTGGGAGCGAGCGGGATCGATGGAGACCCAGTACTTC. This translates into CASSYWERAGSMETQYF.

The CDR3 DNA follows: TGCAGTGCGACCGTCCAGGGGAGTCTAGCGGGCCTCTCCTACGAGCAGTACTTC. This translates into CSATVQGSLAGLSYEQYF. This sequence joins TRBV20-1 and TRBJ2-7, with 8 bases lining up with TRBD2. The CDR3 runs 18 residues. Germline V gene sequence: CDR1 DFQATT, CDR2 SNEGSKA (reference sequence). After removal of 6 bases from V and 0 bases from J, the junction contained 19 bases not matched to a gene.

This clonotype was seen a handful of times. This sequence joins TRBV2 and TRBJ1-6; D unclear. The CDR3 runs 15 residues. V was pared by 6 bases and J by 7 bases, with 16 bases between. Germline loops: CDR1 SNHLY, CDR2 FYNNEI. CDR3 sequence (DNA): TGTGCCAGCAGGGCCGGACTCTCCAGAAATTCACCCCTCCACTTT. Amino acid sequence: CASRAGLSRNSPLHF.